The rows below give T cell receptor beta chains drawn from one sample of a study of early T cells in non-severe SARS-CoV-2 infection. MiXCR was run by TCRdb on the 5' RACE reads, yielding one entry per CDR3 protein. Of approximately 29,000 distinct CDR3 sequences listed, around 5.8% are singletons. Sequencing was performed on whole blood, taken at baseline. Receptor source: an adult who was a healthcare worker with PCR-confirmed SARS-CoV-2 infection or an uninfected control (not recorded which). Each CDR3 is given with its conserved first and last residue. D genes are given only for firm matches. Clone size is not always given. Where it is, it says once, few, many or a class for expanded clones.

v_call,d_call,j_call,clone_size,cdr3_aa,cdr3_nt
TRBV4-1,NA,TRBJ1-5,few,CASSQDTRQRNQPQHF,TGCGCCAGCAGCCAAGATACTAGACAGAGAAATCAGCCCCAGCATTTT
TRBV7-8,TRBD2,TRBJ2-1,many,CASSLEWLAGGYNEQFF,TGTGCCAGCAGCTTAGAGTGGCTAGCGGGGGGTTACAATGAGCAGTTCTTC
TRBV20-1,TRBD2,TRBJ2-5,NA,CSAQIAGVGETQYF,TGCAGTGCACAGATAGCGGGGGTGGGAGAGACCCAGTACTTC
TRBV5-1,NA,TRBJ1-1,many,CASSPPGAIEAFF,TGCGCCAGCAGCCCACCCGGGGCAATCGAAGCTTTCTTT
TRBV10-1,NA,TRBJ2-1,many,CASSEESEQFF,TGCGCCAGCAGTGAGGAAAGTGAGCAGTTCTTC
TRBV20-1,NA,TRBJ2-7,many,CSAQGTDGTYEQYF,TGCAGTGCTCAAGGGACGGACGGCACCTACGAGCAGTACTTC
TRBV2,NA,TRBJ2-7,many,CASRKQANEQYF,TGTGCCAGCAGGAAACAAGCTAACGAGCAGTACTTC
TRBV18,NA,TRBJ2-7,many,CASSPGRSYEQYF,TGTGCCAGCTCACCGGGACGCTCCTACGAGCAGTACTTC
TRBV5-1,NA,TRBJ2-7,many,CASSLAADGYEQYF,TGCGCCAGCAGCTTGGCTGCTGACGGCTACGAGCAGTACTTC
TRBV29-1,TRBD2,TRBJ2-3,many,CSVDGGASGDTQYF,TGCAGCGTTGATGGGGGGGCTAGCGGGGATACGCAGTATTTT
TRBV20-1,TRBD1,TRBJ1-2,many,CSAFGRQGRLDYGYTF,TGCAGTGCATTTGGACGACAGGGACGGTTAGACTATGGCTACACCTTC
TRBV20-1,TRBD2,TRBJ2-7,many,CSATPGGFSYEQYF,TGCAGTGCTACCCCGGGGGGTTTTTCCTACGAGCAGTACTTC
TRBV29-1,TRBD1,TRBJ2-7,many,CSVDGQGAGEQYF,TGCAGCGTTGACGGACAGGGGGCGGGCGAGCAGTACTTC
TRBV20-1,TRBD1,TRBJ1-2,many,CSAGTGNYGYTF,TGCAGTGCCGGGACAGGGAACTATGGCTACACCTTC
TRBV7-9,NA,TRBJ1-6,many,CASSLNSPLHF,TGTGCCAGCAGCTTGAATTCACCCCTCCACTTT
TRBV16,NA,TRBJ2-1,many,CASSQGSVYNEQFF,TGTGCCAGCAGCCAGGGCAGCGTTTACAATGAGCAGTTCTTC
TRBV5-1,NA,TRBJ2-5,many,CASSWGETQYF,TGCGCCAGCAGCTGGGGGGAGACCCAGTACTTC
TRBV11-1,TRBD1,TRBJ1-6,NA,CASSRQGGTYNSPLHF,TGTGCCAGCAGCCGACAGGGCGGCACCTATAATTCACCCCTCCACTTT
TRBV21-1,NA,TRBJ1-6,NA,CASSNPQGAGNSPLHF,TGTGCCAGCAGCAACCCCCAGGGGGCGGGTAATTCACCCCTCCACTTT
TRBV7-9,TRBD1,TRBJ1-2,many,CASSFDRVDGYTF,TGTGCCAGCAGCTTCGACAGGGTTGATGGCTACACCTTC
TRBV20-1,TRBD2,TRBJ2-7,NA,CSASIAGGLDEQYF,TGCAGTGCGTCAATAGCGGGAGGGCTAGACGAGCAGTACTTC
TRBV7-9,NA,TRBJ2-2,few,CASSSGVPTGELFF,TGTGCCAGCAGCTCAGGGGTTCCCACCGGAGAGCTGTTTTTT
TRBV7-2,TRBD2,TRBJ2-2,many,CASSFLASGTGELFF,TGTGCCAGCAGCTTTCTGGCTAGCGGTACCGGGGAGCTGTTTTTT
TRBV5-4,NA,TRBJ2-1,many,CASSFDGIINEQFF,TGTGCCAGCAGCTTCGACGGGATCATAAATGAGCAGTTCTTC
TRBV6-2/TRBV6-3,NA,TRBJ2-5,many,CASSKLGTLRETQYF,TGTGCCAGCAGTAAATTAGGGACTCTTCGGGAGACCCAGTACTTC
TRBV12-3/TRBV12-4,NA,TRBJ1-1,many,CASSLRNTEAFF,TGTGCCAGCAGTTTGCGGAACACTGAAGCTTTCTTT
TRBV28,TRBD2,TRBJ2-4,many,CASSLVRDYQAKNIQYF,TGTGCCAGCAGCCTGGTCCGGGACTACCAAGCCAAAAACATTCAGTACTTC
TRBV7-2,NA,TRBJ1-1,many,CASSLSRGSGNTEAFF,TGTGCCAGCAGCTTATCCAGGGGTTCAGGGAACACTGAAGCTTTCTTT
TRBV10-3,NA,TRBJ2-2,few,CAISDPPGFQGRNTGELFF,TGTGCCATCAGTGACCCCCCGGGGTTTCAGGGCAGAAACACCGGGGAGCTGTTTTTT
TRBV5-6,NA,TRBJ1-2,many,CASSWGGWDGYTF,TGTGCCAGCAGCTGGGGAGGATGGGATGGCTACACCTTC
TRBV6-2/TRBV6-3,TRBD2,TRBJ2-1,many,CASRNPAGLADYNEQFF,TGTGCCAGCAGAAACCCAGCGGGACTAGCGGATTACAATGAGCAGTTCTTC
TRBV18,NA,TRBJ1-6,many,CASSPRSGENSPLHF,TGTGCCAGCTCACCACGGTCAGGGGAAAATTCACCCCTCCACTTT